This TCR beta chain was documented in a study of cytomegalovirus exposure and HLA in healthy donors. There are a few counts of this clone. What it recognizes is unknown. The PCR made use of 60 Vbeta and 13 Jbeta primers. Libraries were prepared by immunoSEQ multiplex PCR; TCRdb keeps only in-frame clonotypes and omits some of them. The data contain some 120,000 clones, approximately 80% of them singletons. V was trimmed by 4 bases and J by 5 bases, leaving 9 bases between them. The length of the CDR3 is 13 residues. Germline CDR1 and CDR2: MNHNY and SVGAGI (reference sequence). Study outcomes and limitations: Researchers counted roughly 160 TCR beta chains as cytomegalovirus-associated. The classifier was said to identify cytomegalovirus status with high specificity and sensitivity. When the data were analyzed later, several of the most significant clusters appeared to be linked to common viral pathogens. Follow-up analysis found HLA locus-dependent TCR association rates, highest for DRB1 and lowest for HLA-C.

The TCR comes from a man aged 18 to 35 in good health and CMV-seropositive. The chain recombines TRBV6-6 with TRBJ1-5; D ambiguous. Input material: PBMCs. The CDR3 loop reads CASSSQRDQPQHF. In DNA form, the CDR3 reads TGTGCCAGCAGTTCCCAAAGAGATCAGCCCCAGCATTTT.